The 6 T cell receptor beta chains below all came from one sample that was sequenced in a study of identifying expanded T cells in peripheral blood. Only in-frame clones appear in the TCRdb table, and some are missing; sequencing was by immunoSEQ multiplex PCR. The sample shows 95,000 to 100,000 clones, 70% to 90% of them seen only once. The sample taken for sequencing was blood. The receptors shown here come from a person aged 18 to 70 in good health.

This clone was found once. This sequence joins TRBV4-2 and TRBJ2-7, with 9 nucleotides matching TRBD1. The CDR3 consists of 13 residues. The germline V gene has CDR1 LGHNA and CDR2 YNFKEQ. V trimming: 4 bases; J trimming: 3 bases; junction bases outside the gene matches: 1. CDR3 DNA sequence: TGTGCCAGCAGCCGGGGACAGGGCTACGAGCAGTACTTC. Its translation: CASSRGQGYEQYF.

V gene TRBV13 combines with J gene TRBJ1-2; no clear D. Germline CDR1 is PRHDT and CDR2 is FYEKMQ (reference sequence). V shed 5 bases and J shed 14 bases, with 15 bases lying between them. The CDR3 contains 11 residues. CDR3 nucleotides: TGTGCCAGCAGCGGCTCCCAGGTCAGGACCTTC. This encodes CASSGSQVRTF.

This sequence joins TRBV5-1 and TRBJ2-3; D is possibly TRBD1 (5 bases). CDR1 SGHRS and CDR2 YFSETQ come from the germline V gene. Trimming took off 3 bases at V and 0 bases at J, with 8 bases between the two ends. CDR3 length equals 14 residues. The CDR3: CASSSGSSTDTQYF. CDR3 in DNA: TGCGCCAGCAGCTCAGGGTCTAGCACAGATACGCAGTATTTT.

The CDR3: CASRGDRDNRETQYF. The CDR3 nucleotides are TGTGCCAGCAGAGGGGACAGGGACAACCGAGAGACCCAGTACTTC. The rearrangement uses TRBV2 and TRBJ2-5, with 9 bases identical to TRBD1. V was clipped by 6 bases and J by 4 bases; unmatched bases: 9. Per the germline V gene, CDR1 is SNHLY and CDR2 is FYNNEI. The CDR3 loop spans 15 amino acids.

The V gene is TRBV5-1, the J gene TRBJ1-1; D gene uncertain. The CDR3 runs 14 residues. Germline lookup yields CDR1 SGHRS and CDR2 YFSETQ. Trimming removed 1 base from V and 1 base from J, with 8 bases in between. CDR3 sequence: CASSLRPTNTEAFF. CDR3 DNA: TGCGCCAGCAGCTTGAGGCCCACGAACACTGAAGCTTTCTTT.

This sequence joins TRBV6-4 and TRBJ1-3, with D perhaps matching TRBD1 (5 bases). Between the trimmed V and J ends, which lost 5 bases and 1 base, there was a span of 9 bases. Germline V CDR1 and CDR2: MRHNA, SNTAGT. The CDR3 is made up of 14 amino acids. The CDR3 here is CASSYGGSGNTIYF. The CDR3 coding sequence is TGTGCCAGCAGTTATGGGGGTTCTGGAAACACCATATATTTT.